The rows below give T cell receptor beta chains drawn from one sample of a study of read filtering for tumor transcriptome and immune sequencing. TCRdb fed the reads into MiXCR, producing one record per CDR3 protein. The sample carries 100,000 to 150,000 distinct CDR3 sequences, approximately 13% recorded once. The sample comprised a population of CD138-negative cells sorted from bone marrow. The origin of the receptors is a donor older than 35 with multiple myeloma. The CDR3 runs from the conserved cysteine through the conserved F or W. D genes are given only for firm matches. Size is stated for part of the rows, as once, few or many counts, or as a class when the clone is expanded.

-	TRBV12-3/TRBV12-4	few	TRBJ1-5	CASSLQASSETQHF	TGTGCCAGCAGTTTACAGGCCAGCTCGGAGACCCAGCATTTT
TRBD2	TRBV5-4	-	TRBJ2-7	CASSHPGLESYEQYF	TGTGCCAGCAGCCACCCGGGACTAGAGTCCTACGAGCAGTACTTC
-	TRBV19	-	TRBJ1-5	CASTPRRTENQPQHF	TGTGCCAGTACCCCGCGGAGGACTGAGAATCAGCCCCAGCATTTT
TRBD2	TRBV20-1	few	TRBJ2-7	CSARGLAGVYEQYF	TGCAGTGCTAGGGGACTAGCGGGAGTGTACGAGCAGTACTTC
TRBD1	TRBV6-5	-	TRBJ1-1	CASSYSWGTGGRNTEAFF	TGTGCCAGCAGTTATTCTTGGGGAACAGGGGGCAGGAACACTGAAGCTTTCTTT
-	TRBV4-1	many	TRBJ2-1	CASSQVEREEQFF	TGCGCCAGCAGCCAAGTCGAGCGAGAAGAGCAGTTCTTC
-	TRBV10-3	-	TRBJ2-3	CAISDPEGLSSPSTDTQYF	TGTGCCATCAGTGACCCGGAAGGGTTGTCATCCCCTAGCACAGATACGCAGTACTTT
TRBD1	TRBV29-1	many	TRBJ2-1	CSVEWTGYNEQFF	TGCAGCGTTGAATGGACAGGGTACAATGAGCAGTTCTTC
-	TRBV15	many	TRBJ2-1	CATSRDLGLTYNEQFF	TGTGCCACCAGCAGAGATTTAGGACTAACCTACAATGAGCAGTTCTTC
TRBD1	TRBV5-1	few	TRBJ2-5	CASRDNRDSMETQYF	TGCGCCAGCAGAGACAACCGGGACAGCATGGAGACCCAGTACTTC
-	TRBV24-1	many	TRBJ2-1	CATSDAGAHYNEQFF	TGTGCCACCAGTGATGCCGGGGCCCACTACAATGAGCAGTTCTTC
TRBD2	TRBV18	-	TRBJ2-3	CASSPLPPSGGADTQYF	TGTGCCAGCTCACCACTCCCCCCTAGCGGGGGAGCAGATACGCAGTATTTT
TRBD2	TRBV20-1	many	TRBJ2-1	CSAILSGRDDNEQFF	TGCAGTGCAATACTCAGCGGGAGGGACGACAATGAGCAGTTCTTC
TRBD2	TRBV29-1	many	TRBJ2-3	CSVKTSGTGPDTQYF	TGCAGCGTCAAGACTAGCGGGACCGGGCCAGATACGCAGTATTTT
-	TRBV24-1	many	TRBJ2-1	CATSVSNEQFF	TGTGCCACCAGTGTATCCAATGAGCAGTTCTTC
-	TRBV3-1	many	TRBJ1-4	CASSQGAREKLFF	TGTGCCAGCAGCCAAGGGGCACGGGAAAAACTGTTTTTT
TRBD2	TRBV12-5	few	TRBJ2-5	CASGSSGGAGETQYF	TGTGCTAGTGGATCTAGCGGGGGGGCGGGTGAGACCCAGTACTTC
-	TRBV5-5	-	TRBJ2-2	CASSAFGAAGTGELFF	TGTGCCAGCAGCGCGTTTGGGGCGGCAGGCACCGGGGAGCTGTTTTTT
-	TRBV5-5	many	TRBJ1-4	CASTAVGDSNEKLFF	TGTGCCAGCACCGCCGTAGGAGATTCTAATGAAAAACTGTTTTTT
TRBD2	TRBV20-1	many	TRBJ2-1	CSASSGRAVNEQFF	TGCAGTGCTTCTAGCGGGAGAGCCGTGAATGAGCAGTTCTTC
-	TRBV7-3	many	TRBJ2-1	CASSFASLSYNEQFF	TGTGCCAGCAGCTTCGCAAGTCTGTCCTACAATGAGCAGTTCTTC
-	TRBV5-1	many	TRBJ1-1	CASSGVVGGTEAFF	TGCGCCAGCAGCGGGGTAGTAGGGGGGACTGAAGCTTTCTTT
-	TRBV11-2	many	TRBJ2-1	CASSLTPHEQFF	TGTGCCAGCAGCTTAACCCCCCATGAGCAGTTCTTC
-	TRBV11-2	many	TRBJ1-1	CASSSPGTPNTEAFF	TGTGCCAGCAGCTCGCCTGGGACACCCAACACTGAAGCTTTCTTT
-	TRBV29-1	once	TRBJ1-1	CSVGQTQCTEALF	TGCAGCGTTGGGCAGACCCAGTGCACTGAAGCTCTCTTT
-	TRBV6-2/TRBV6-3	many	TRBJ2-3	CASSLRRDTQYF	TGTGCCAGCAGTCTCAGGAGAGATACGCAGTATTTT
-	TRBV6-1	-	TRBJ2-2	CASSEIRGSGELFF	TGTGCCAGCAGTGAGATAAGGGGTTCCGGGGAGCTGTTTTTT
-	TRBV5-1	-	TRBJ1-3	CASSLAGVHRGNTIYF	TGCGCCAGCAGCTTGGCGGGTGTGCACCGTGGAAACACCATATATTTT
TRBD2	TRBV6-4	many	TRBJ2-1	CASSRTSGGVANEQFF	TGTGCCAGCAGCAGGACTAGCGGGGGAGTGGCAAATGAGCAGTTCTTC
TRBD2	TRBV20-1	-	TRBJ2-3	CSARTGTSGNGDTQYF	TGCAGTGCTAGAACCGGGACTAGCGGGAACGGGGATACGCAGTATTTT